This TCR beta chain comes out of a study of blood T cell repertoires in COVID-19. The wider study: From T cells, B-cell-depleted T cells, or PBMCs came the material, which was cDNA or gDNA.

Authors' analysis steps: How many nucleated cells were present was estimated from reference gene primer amplification. The method was immunoSEQ multiplex PCR; TCRdb's version includes in-frame clones alone and lacks a portion of them. V, J and clone size reflect that table, while D and trimming were determined from the DNA. The table has under 250,000 clones, around 83% seen once. The CDR3 is 15 residues long. V lost 6 bases to trimming and J lost 2 bases, with 16 bases between them. From germline, CDR1 is MNHEY and CDR2 SVGAGI. Sequenced input: peripheral blood. This sequence was found in a woman in her late teens or twenties with acute or convalescent COVID-19. J is TRBJ1-1 and V is TRBV6-5; a possible D gene is TRBD1 (5 bases). In DNA form, the CDR3 reads TGTGCCAGCAGCCCCCTCGTCGGGGGTAACACTGAAGCTTTCTTT. Translating gives CASSPLVGGNTEAFF.